A single sample is the source of the 6 T cell receptor beta chains below, sequenced in a study of OX40 agonist ivuxolimab in advanced cancers. Assay used: immunoSEQ multiplex PCR; TCRdb lists only in-frame clones, some missing. The sample lists 45,000 or so clones, roughly 90% occurring once. The specimen was CD4+ or CD8+ T cells sorted from blood, collected in a trial of the OX40 agonist ivuxolimab. These receptors came from an adult with an advanced solid tumor such as melanoma, head and neck, liver or kidney cancer.

The gene calls are TRBV9 and TRBJ2-3; the D is unclear. Deletions cut 4 bases from V and 4 bases from J, with 16 bases between. The germline gives CDR1 SGDLS, CDR2 YYNGEE. The CDR3 consists of 15 residues. This CDR3 is CASSPPQSPPDTQYF. In nucleotides, the CDR3 is TGTGCCAGCAGCCCTCCCCAGTCCCCCCCAGATACGCAGTATTTT.

On this clone itself: Other DNA sequences in this specimen translate into the identical CDR3. This chain's CDR3 is CASTYGQGEGGELFF. The DNA for the CDR3 is TGTGCCAGCACCTACGGACAGGGCGAGGGCGGGGAGCTGTTTTTT. The V call is TRBV6-5, the J call TRBJ2-2; TRBD1 agrees at 8 bases. The CDR3 sequence is 15 residues long. Germline CDR1 MNHEY, CDR2 SVGAGI. The junction had 11 bases not matched to a gene; V was cut back by 7 bases and J by 7 bases.

The chain employs TRBV7-8 and TRBJ2-1; 7 nucleotides agree with TRBD2. The CDR3 covers 12 residues. Germline assignment: CDR1 SGHVS and CDR2 FQNEAQ. V shed 6 bases, J shed 9 bases, and the junction held 5 bases outside the gene matches. CDR3 in amino acids: CASRWAGVEQFF. CDR3 nucleotide sequence: TGTGCCAGCAGATGGGCGGGAGTTGAGCAGTTCTTC.

This clone was counted once. The V and J genes are TRBV5-1 and TRBJ1-1; D remains unclear. There are 15 residues in the CDR3. Germline V gene data show CDR1 as SGHRS and CDR2 as YFSETQ. The germline V and J ends were trimmed by 6 bases and 0 bases, with 15 bases remaining between them. CDR3 residues: CASMFTSGMNTEAFF. The CDR3 bases are TGCGCCAGCATGTTTACTTCGGGCATGAACACTGAAGCTTTCTTT.

V is TRBV12-2 and J is TRBJ2-5; the table's D call, TRBD2, has no DNA check behind it. TRBV12-2 is a listed pseudogene. The CDR3 loop spans 19 amino acids. The CDR3 sequence is CASRLALGVEGGRRETQYF. The CDR3 DNA sequence: TGTGCAAGTCGCTTAGCACTAGGGGTGGAGGGGGGGCGCAGAGAGACCCAGTACTTC.

The rearrangement uses TRBV5-1 and TRBJ1-2; no firm D call. The CDR3 is made up of 13 amino acids. Trimming pared 5 bases from V and 0 bases from J, leaving 8 bases between. CDR1 SGHRS and CDR2 YFSETQ come from the germline V gene. This chain's CDR3 is CASRGIANYGYTF. The DNA of the CDR3 is TGCGCCAGCAGGGGTATAGCTAACTATGGCTACACCTTC.